Below are 24 T cell receptor beta chains sequenced from a single sample in a study of blood T cell repertoires in COVID-19. Sequenced by immunoSEQ multiplex PCR; TCRdb stores in-frame clones only, minus some. The table lists fewer than 250,000 clones, 75% to 85% of them singletons. Sample: peripheral blood. The receptors were gathered from a man aged 60 to 69 with acute or convalescent COVID-19.

The V call is TRBV5-1, the J call TRBJ2-5; D is perhaps TRBD2 (5 bases). The length of the CDR3 is 14 residues. The V gene's germline CDR1 is SGHRS and CDR2 YFSETQ. V was trimmed by 0 bases and J by 4 bases, leaving 10 bases between them. The CDR3 sequence is CASSLGGLRETQYF. CDR3 in DNA: TGCGCCAGCAGCTTGGGCGGGTTACGAGAGACCCAGTACTTC. The whole variable domain, remainder taken from reference TRBV5-1 and TRBJ2-5, is KAGVTQTPRYLIKTRGQQVTLSCSPISGHRSVSWYQQTPGQGLQFLFEYFSETQRNKGNFPGRFSGRQFSNSRSEMNVSTLELGDSALYLCASSLGGLRETQYFGPGTRLLVL.

This chain connects TRBV4-2 to TRBJ2-3, with D possibly TRBD2 on 6 matching bases. Trimming removed 3 bases from V and 1 base from J, with 8 bases in between. Germline V gene lookup returns CDR1 LGHNA and CDR2 YNFKEQ. This CDR3 contains 14 residues. The CDR3 spells CASSQASGTDTQYF. The DNA of the CDR3 is TGTGCCAGCAGCCAGGCTAGCGGCACAGATACGCAGTATTTT.

The rearrangement links TRBV5-6 to TRBJ1-2; weak D call: TRBD1 (5 bases). V was shortened by 4 bases and J by 7 bases, with 11 bases between the two germline ends. The germline gives CDR1 SGHDT, CDR2 YYEEEE. The CDR3 runs 12 residues. The DNA of the CDR3 is TGTGCCAGCAGCAGCAGGGATTTTGGCTACACCTTC. Its translation is CASSSRDFGYTF.

The CDR3 nucleotides are TGTGCCAGCAGCTTGGGCGGGACAGATAATGAAAAACTGTTTTTT. As protein: CASSLGGTDNEKLFF. This chain uses TRBV5-4 with TRBJ1-4, with TRBD1 identical over 7 bases. CDR1 is SGHNT and CDR2 is YYREEE in the germline V gene (reference sequence). V was clipped by 0 bases and J by 4 bases; unmatched bases: 3. There are 15 residues in the CDR3.

The chain employs TRBV5-1 and TRBJ2-7; TRBD1 is a possible D gene (5 bases). The CDR3 has 15 residues. Per the germline V gene, CDR1 is SGHRS and CDR2 is YFSETQ. Trimming removed 0 bases from V and 4 bases from J, with 14 bases in between. This CDR3 reads CASSLDLPGKYEQYF. CDR3 nucleotides: TGCGCCAGCAGCTTGGACTTACCAGGGAAGTACGAGCAGTACTTC.

The V call is TRBV6-5, the J call TRBJ1-1; possibly TRBD1 for D (6 bases). The CDR3 length is 13 residues. V was cut by 3 bases and J by 6 bases, with 11 bases left in between. Looked up from germline, CDR1 is MNHEY and CDR2 is SVGAGI. This CDR3 reads CASSYEQGSEAFF. The CDR3 DNA reads TGTGCCAGCAGTTATGAACAGGGCTCTGAAGCTTTCTTT.

This clone was detected only a few times. The chain combines TRBV5-1 with TRBJ1-2; TRBD1 matches 11 bases. The J segment lost 4 bases and the V segment lost 3 bases, leaving 2 bases of the junction unmatched. Germline loops: CDR1 SGHRS, CDR2 YFSETQ. This CDR3 contains 14 residues. The CDR3 nucleotides read TGCGCCAGCAGCTCCGGGACAGGGGGCTATGGCTACACCTTC. Translating it yields CASSSGTGGYGYTF.

The chain combines TRBV3-1 (or the pseudogene TRBV3-2) with TRBJ1-1, with D hard to call. Between the trimmed V and J ends, which lost 6 bases and 0 bases, there was a span of 14 bases. This CDR3 spans 15 amino acids. CDR1 LGHDT and CDR2 YNNKEL come from the germline V gene (reference sequence). CDR3: CASRNTPGMNTEAFF. The CDR3 region has the DNA TGTGCCAGCAGAAATACTCCGGGGATGAACACTGAAGCTTTCTTT.

V usage is TRBV20-1 and J usage is TRBJ2-5; tentatively, D is TRBD2 (6 bases). The germline V gene has CDR1 DFQATT and CDR2 SNEGSKA (reference sequence). V lost 3 bases and J lost 3, with 14 bases in between. The CDR3 totals 14 residues. In DNA form, the CDR3 reads TGCAGTGCTAGTCGGCTAGCGCACAAAGAGACCCAGTACTTC. Encoded protein: CSASRLAHKETQYF.

This chain uses TRBV7-9 with TRBJ1-1; D uncertain. The germline V gene encodes CDR1 SEHNR and CDR2 FQNEAQ (reference sequence). V was cut by 1 base and J by 0 bases, with 6 bases left in between. This CDR3 is built from 14 residues. CDR3 sequence (DNA): TGTGCCAGCAGCTTAGACTCGATGAACACTGAAGCTTTCTTT. Protein: CASSLDSMNTEAFF.

The chain uses TRBV27 and TRBJ1-2; 8 bases match TRBD1. V gave up 6 bases and J gave up 4 bases; unmatched junction bases: 13. Germline V gives CDR1 MNHEY, CDR2 SMNVEV (reference sequence). The CDR3 totals 16 residues. CDR3 sequence: CASRLMTGVGLYGYTF. CDR3 coding DNA: TGTGCCAGCAGACTGATGACAGGGGTAGGACTCTATGGCTACACCTTC.

The rearrangement joins TRBV6-5 to TRBJ2-7, with 7 bases aligning to TRBD1. Germline V CDR1 and CDR2: MNHEY, SVGAGI. There are 14 residues in the CDR3. The ends lost 2 bases at V and 5 bases at J; junction bases unmatched: 6. CDR3 loop: CASSYRIDRDEQYF. The DNA of the CDR3 is TGTGCCAGCAGTTACCGAATTGACAGGGACGAGCAGTACTTC.

The chain joins TRBV6-1 to TRBJ2-1; the match to TRBD2 covers 7 bases. Germline-derived CDR1 and CDR2 are MNHNS and SASEGT. This CDR3 is 19 amino acids long. V dropped 2 bases and J dropped 0; count of bases not matched to a gene: 13. CDR3 sequence reads: CASSERWGSGASSYNEQFF. In DNA, the CDR3 is TGTGCCAGCAGTGAAAGATGGGGAAGCGGGGCTAGCTCCTACAATGAGCAGTTCTTC.

This chain links TRBV15 with TRBJ1-2, with 12 bases aligning to TRBD1. CDR1 LNHNV and CDR2 YYDKDF come from the germline V gene (reference sequence). The CDR3 has 17 residues. Trimming at V came to 6 bases and at J to 3 bases, leaving 11 bases not matched to a gene. The CDR3 reads CATRGTGGAPGDYGYTF. The CDR3 nucleotides are TGTGCCACCAGGGGGACAGGGGGCGCACCAGGTGACTATGGCTACACCTTC.

The V and J genes are TRBV18 and TRBJ1-1; 7 bases match TRBD1. CDR1 is KGHSH, CDR2 LQKENI, per germline. CDR3 length equals 17 residues. V was clipped by 3 bases and J by 3 bases; unmatched bases: 13. The CDR3, as DNA: TGTGCCAGCTCACCCCGAGCCCAACAGGGGAAACACACTGAAGCTTTCTTT. Residues: CASSPRAQQGKHTEAFF.

This clone occurred a few times. This chain connects TRBV19 to TRBJ2-7, with 12 bases fitting TRBD2. The CDR3 contains 13 residues. V lost 7 bases and J lost 4; bases outside the gene matches: 2. Looked up from germline, CDR1 is LNHDA and CDR2 is SQIVND (reference sequence). The CDR3 DNA reads TGTGCCAGTACTAGCGGGGGGGGATACGAGCAGTACTTC. Translation gives CASTSGGGYEQYF.

The genes are TRBV19 and TRBJ1-6, with D uncertain. Trimming shortened V by 6 bases and J by 9 bases, and 12 bases separated the two germline ends. CDR3 length: 13 residues. Germline CDR1 and CDR2: LNHDA and SQIVND (reference sequence). The CDR3 DNA is TGTGCCAGTAGCTCTAATCTCATTTCACCCCTCCACTTT. Its protein is CASSSNLISPLHF.

The CDR3 protein is CASSYSVNGLRYTF. The CDR3 DNA follows: TGTGCCAGCAGTTATAGTGTTAACGGACTGCGCTACACCTTC. The chain has TRBV6-2 or TRBV6-3 and TRBJ1-2; D uncertain. The CDR3 has 14 residues. Per the germline V gene, CDR1 is MNHEY and CDR2 is SVGEGT. The V and J ends lost 3 bases and 9 bases respectively, with 17 bases between them.

J is TRBJ2-2 and V is TRBV5-1; D gene ambiguous. Trimming removed 0 bases from V and 3 bases from J, with 9 bases in between. Germline V gene lookup returns CDR1 SGHRS and CDR2 YFSETQ. The CDR3 is 15 amino acids. In DNA, the CDR3 is TGCGCCAGCAGCTTGGCCGATATAGACACCGGGGAGCTGTTTTTT. Amino acids: CASSLADIDTGELFF.

This sequence joins TRBV13 and TRBJ2-6; TRBD1 matches 8 bases. Germline values: CDR1 PRHDT, CDR2 FYEKMQ (reference sequence). This CDR3 comprises 18 residues. V was pared by 6 bases and J by 4 bases, with 14 bases of the junction left unmatched. Here the CDR3 reads CASSQSYRGESGANVLTF. CDR3 in DNA: TGTGCCAGCAGTCAGTCATACAGGGGGGAATCCGGGGCCAACGTCCTGACTTTC.

The chain recombines TRBV5-1 with TRBJ1-1; TRBD1 aligns across 9 bases. J lost 8 bases, V lost 4 bases, and 9 bases had no gene match. The CDR3 sequence is 14 residues long. CDR1 SGHRS and CDR2 YFSETQ come from the germline V gene. This CDR3 is CASSPASGTGEAFF. CDR3 nucleotides: TGCGCCAGCAGCCCGGCCTCCGGGACAGGGGAAGCTTTCTTT.

V gene TRBV7-9 combines with J gene TRBJ1-1; 7 bases line up with TRBD1. This CDR3 region has 15 residues. Germline loops: CDR1 SEHNR, CDR2 FQNEAQ (reference sequence). V shed 5 bases and J 7 bases; nucleotides not matched to a gene: 13. This CDR3 is CASSPSTGQAIEAFF. In nucleotides, the CDR3 is TGTGCCAGCAGCCCCTCGACCGGACAGGCGATTGAAGCTTTCTTT. Full variable domain (remainder filled in from reference TRBV7-9 and TRBJ1-1): DTGVSQNPRHKITKRGQNVTFRCDPISEHNRLYWYRQTLGQGPEFLTYFQNEAQLEKSRLLSDRFSAERPKGSFSTLEIQRTEQGDSAMYLCASSPSTGQAIEAFFGQGTRLTVV.

This rearrangement joins TRBV18 to TRBJ1-6, with 8 bases identical to TRBD1. This CDR3 has 15 amino acids. The junction had 8 bases not matched to a gene; V was cut back by 3 bases and J by 10 bases. In germline, CDR1 is KGHSH, CDR2 LQKENI. This chain's CDR3 is CASSPTGVRDSPLHF. The CDR3 nucleotides are TGTGCCAGCTCACCGACAGGGGTAAGGGACTCACCCCTCCACTTT.

This clone appeared once. The chain uses TRBV18 and TRBJ1-4, with D maybe TRBD1 (6 bases). The CDR3 runs 13 residues. CDR1 is KGHSH, CDR2 LQKENI, per germline. Trimming took off 4 bases at V and 5 bases at J, with 8 bases between the two ends. CDR3 residues: CASSQDRNEKLFF. The CDR3 DNA reads TGTGCCAGCTCACAAGACAGGAATGAAAAACTGTTTTTT.